This T cell receptor beta chain was recorded in a study of cytomegalovirus exposure and HLA in healthy donors. Study information: The Caucasian-associated ancestry cluster held about 80% of 398 genotyped donors. Study outcomes and limitations: The investigators catalogued 150 or so TCR beta chains as cytomegalovirus-associated.

Use of 60 Vbeta and 13 Jbeta primers characterized the PCR. Profiled with immunoSEQ multiplex PCR; TCRdb holds only in-frame clones, not every one. The repertoire holds fewer than 200,000 clones, with 87% as singletons. About this clone: What it binds is unknown.

This receptor was obtained from a young woman in good health and CMV-seronegative. Sequencing was performed on PBMCs.

CDR3 coding DNA: TGTGCCAGCAGCGGACCGGGACTAGCTCTTTACGAGCAGTACTTC. Protein product: CASSGPGLALYEQYF. The chain is built from TRBV7-2 and TRBJ2-7; 9 nucleotides align to TRBD2. Unmatched junction bases numbered 9, after V lost 5 bases and J lost 4 bases. The CDR3 sequence is 15 residues long. The germline V gene has CDR1 SGHTA and CDR2 FQGNSA. The full variable domain, rest sourced from reference TRBV7-2 and TRBJ2-7, is GAGVSQSPSNKVTEKGKDVELRCDPISGHTALYWYRQSLGQGLEFLIYFQGNSAPDKSGLPSDRFSAERTGGSVSTLTIQRTQQEDSAVYLCASSGPGLALYEQYFGPGTRLTVT.